This passage covers 31 T cell receptor beta chains from one sample sequenced in a study of blood T cell repertoires in COVID-19. Generated by immunoSEQ multiplex PCR, the TCRdb table keeps only in-frame clones and is missing some. The repertoire includes 200,000 or so clones, 80% to 90% of them detected once, and 3.5% to 4% sits in the top ten. The sequenced material came from PBMCs or T cells enriched from blood (not recorded which). These TCRs come from a woman aged 40 to 50 with acute COVID-19.

The rearrangement links TRBV18 to TRBJ2-1; D is ambiguous. V lost 3 bases and J 0 bases, leaving 9 bases between the germline ends. This CDR3 has 15 amino acids. The germline CDR1 and CDR2 sequences are KGHSH and LQKENI. The CDR3 bases are TGTGCCAGCTCACCCGACTTGACCTCCTACAATGAGCAGTTCTTC. It codes for CASSPDLTSYNEQFF.

The chain has TRBV9 and TRBJ2-2, with a tentative D call TRBD1 (7 bases). With 7 bases removed from V and 5 bases from J, the gap between germline ends came to 9 bases. Germline CDR1 and CDR2: SGDLS and YYNGEE. The CDR3 has 12 residues. The DNA for the CDR3 is TGTGCCAGCGCAGGGGGGACCGGGGAGCTGTTTTTT. Translated: CASAGGTGELFF.

V and J are TRBV6-5 and TRBJ2-5; 8 nucleotides align to TRBD1. The CDR3 covers 12 residues. The germline V gene encodes CDR1 MNHEY and CDR2 SVGAGI. The J segment lost 14 bases and the V segment lost 8 bases, leaving 13 bases of the junction unmatched. The CDR3 DNA is TGTGCCAGCCGAGTCCGGACAGGGAGTTTTTACTTC. It codes for CASRVRTGSFYF.

In this sample, this clone turned up a few times. This chain joins TRBV3-1 (or the pseudogene TRBV3-2) and TRBJ1-3; D is ambiguous. The CDR3 loop spans 13 amino acids. V lost 4 bases and J 4 bases, leaving 8 bases between the germline ends. Germline CDR1 is LGHDT and CDR2 is YNNKEL (reference sequence). CDR3 in amino acids: CASSPQAGNTIYF. For the CDR3, the DNA is TGTGCCAGCAGCCCTCAGGCCGGAAACACCATATATTTT.

This chain links TRBV19 with TRBJ1-2; the match to TRBD1 covers 8 bases. This CDR3 is built from 15 residues. Germline CDR1 is LNHDA and CDR2 is SQIVND (reference sequence). Losses at the gene ends were 8 bases for V and 3 bases for J; bases not matched to a gene: 11. In nucleotides, the CDR3 is TGTGCCAGTCGAGCGACAGGGGCGTCACACTATGGCTACACCTTC. It codes for CASRATGASHYGYTF.

To note about this clone: The same CDR3 also results from other DNA sequences found in this sample. The chain uses TRBV27 and TRBJ1-5, with a tentative D call TRBD1 (5 bases). The length of the CDR3 is 14 residues. The V and J ends lost 6 bases and 3 bases respectively, with 12 bases between them. Germline values: CDR1 MNHEY, CDR2 SMNVEV (reference sequence). The CDR3 region has the DNA TGTGCCAGCAGCCTGGGGGGACCCAATCAGCCCCAGCATTTT. The encoded protein is CASSLGGPNQPQHF.

As for this clone: No DNA is shown, since the ends of the CDR3 on it are uncertain; the CDR3 is the one TCRdb lists. This chain uses TRBV28 with TRBJ1-5. CDR1 and CDR2 (germline): MDHEN, SYDVKM. A total of 17 residues make up the CDR3, ends included. CDR3 loop: CASSSSGGQGSNQPQHF.

This chain connects TRBV27 to TRBJ1-6; unclear D gene. The length of the CDR3 is 12 residues. V gave up 0 bases and J gave up 14 bases, with 8 bases separating them. CDR1 MNHEY and CDR2 SMNVEV come from the germline V gene (reference sequence). CDR3 residues: CASSLSRGSLHF. The CDR3, as DNA: TGTGCCAGCAGTTTATCTCGGGGATCCCTCCACTTT.

This clone was counted once. V usage is TRBV6-5 and J usage is TRBJ1-1; possible D gene TRBD1, 6 bases. Germline values: CDR1 MNHEY, CDR2 SVGAGI. The CDR3 loop spans 14 amino acids. Deletions cut 1 base from V and 11 bases from J, with 17 bases between. The CDR3 sequence is CASSYYAGGASAFF. Written as DNA, the CDR3 is TGTGCCAGCAGTTACTACGCCGGGGGGGCGTCGGCTTTCTTT.

The J gene is TRBJ1-5, the V gene TRBV19, with TRBD1 matching over 8 bases. This CDR3 has 19 residues. CDR1 LNHDA and CDR2 SQIVND come from the germline V gene (reference sequence). V lost 7 bases, J lost 1 base, and 18 bases stayed unmatched. In nucleotides, the CDR3 is TGTGCCAGTATGGGGACGGCAACAGGGGGGGGTTGGAGCAATCAGCCCCAGCATTTT. It encodes CASMGTATGGGWSNQPQHF.

This clone was seen only once. This chain uses TRBV18 with TRBJ1-5, with 9 bases aligning to TRBD1. This CDR3 is 12 amino acids long. V trimming: 3 bases; J trimming: 15 bases; junction bases outside the gene matches: 6. CDR1 KGHSH and CDR2 LQKENI come from the germline V gene. CDR3 DNA: TGTGCCAGCTCACCCGGGACAGGGCCGGGGCATTTT. Translating it yields CASSPGTGPGHF.

The rearrangement uses TRBV18 and TRBJ2-3, with 13 bases lining up with TRBD2. J lost 5 bases, V lost 5 bases, and 4 bases had no gene match. Looked up from germline, CDR1 is KGHSH and CDR2 is LQKENI. The CDR3 extends over 15 amino acids. For the CDR3, the DNA is TGTGCCAGCTCAAACAGACTAGCGGGAGGAGATACGCAGTATTTT. It specifies CASSNRLAGGDTQYF. Looking up the rest from reference TRBV18 and TRBJ2-3 gives the full variable domain: NAGVMQNPRHLVRRRGQEARLRCSPMKGHSHVYWYRQLPEEGLKFMVYLQKENIIDESGMPKERFSAEFPKEGPSILRIQQVVRGDSAAYFCASSNRLAGGDTQYFGPGTRLTVL.

As concerns this clone: This sample includes further DNA sequences coding for the same CDR3. The chain combines TRBV3-1 (or the pseudogene TRBV3-2) with TRBJ2-3; the D gene is possibly TRBD1 (6 bases). Germline V gene lookup returns CDR1 LGHDT and CDR2 YNNKEL (reference sequence). The CDR3 is 15 amino acids. V was cut by 1 base and J by 3 bases, with 11 bases left in between. CDR3 DNA sequence: TGTGCCAGCAGCCAAGGTGGGACATCTACAGATACGCAGTATTTT. This codes for CASSQGGTSTDTQYF.

The genes are TRBV5-1 and TRBJ2-1; 11 bases are shared with TRBD2. From germline, CDR1 is SGHRS and CDR2 YFSETQ. This CDR3 spans 21 amino acids. With 3 bases clipped from V and 7 bases from J, the junction kept 24 bases outside the gene matches. The CDR3 nucleotides read TGCGCCAGCAGCTGGGGTCCGACAGCCCTAACTAGCGGGAGTAAGAGAAATGAGCAGTTCTTC. It codes for CASSWGPTALTSGSKRNEQFF.

The chain couples TRBV28 to TRBJ2-6; no clear D gene. The CDR3 totals 15 residues. Trimming cost V 1 base and J 0 bases, with 4 bases left between them. Germline V gives CDR1 MDHEN, CDR2 SYDVKM. In DNA form, the CDR3 reads TGTGCCAGCAGTTTATCGGTCTCTGGGGCCAACGTCCTGACTTTC. It codes for CASSLSVSGANVLTF.

The CDR3 DNA reads TGTGCCACCAGTGATTTGCAAACAGGTAACGAGCAGTTCTTC. Protein product: CATSDLQTGNEQFF. The chain is built from TRBV24-1 and TRBJ2-1, with D possibly matching TRBD1 (5 bases). Germline CDR1 and CDR2: KGHDR and SFDVKD. Trimming took off 0 bases at V and 10 bases at J, with 12 bases between the two ends. The length of the CDR3 is 14 residues.

The CDR3 reads CSASLGDTQYF. CDR3 nucleotide sequence: TGCAGTGCTAGCCTCGGGGATACGCAGTATTTT. The chain combines TRBV20-1 with TRBJ2-3; D gene uncertain. The CDR3 consists of 11 residues. V lost 3 bases to trimming and J lost 6 bases, with 7 bases between them. CDR1 is DFQATT, CDR2 SNEGSKA, per germline (reference sequence).

V usage is TRBV7-8 and J usage is TRBJ1-5; D unresolved. Trimming removed 3 bases from V and 0 bases from J, with 9 bases in between. Germline V gene data show CDR1 as SGHVS and CDR2 as FQNEAQ. This CDR3 contains 15 residues. The CDR3 DNA sequence: TGTGCCAGCAGCTTGGAGCTCTATAGCAATCAGCCCCAGCATTTT. Its protein product is CASSLELYSNQPQHF.

The chain is built from TRBV6-1 and TRBJ1-5, with a possible D match to TRBD1 (5 bases). CDR1 and CDR2 from the germline V gene are MNHNS and SASEGT. Trimming removed 3 bases at V and 3 bases at J, with 18 bases between. The CDR3 has 17 amino acids. The CDR3 loop reads CASSDVRQGLINQPQHF. Here the CDR3 DNA reads TGTGCCAGCAGTGATGTGCGGCAGGGACTAATCAATCAGCCCCAGCATTTT.

This chain links TRBV5-1 with TRBJ1-1; 8 bases match TRBD1. The CDR3 contains 16 residues. Germline loops: CDR1 SGHRS, CDR2 YFSETQ. The V segment lost 3 bases and the J segment 5 bases; nucleotides outside the gene matches: 12. The CDR3 nucleotides read TGCGCCAGCAGCTCTGGACAGGGAAGTTTAGGGACTGAAGCTTTCTTT. It encodes CASSSGQGSLGTEAFF.

This clone has a handful of counts. The chain links TRBV14 to TRBJ1-2, with D hard to call. Germline lookup yields CDR1 SGHDN and CDR2 FVKESK. The ends were cut back, 1 base at V and 9 bases at J, with 15 bases in the middle. CDR3 length equals 14 residues. As DNA, the CDR3 is TGTGCCAGCAGCCAAGCAGTTCCAGGCGAACGCTACACCTTC. This encodes CASSQAVPGERYTF. Looking up the rest from reference TRBV14 and TRBJ1-2 gives the full variable domain: EAGVTQFPSHSVIEKGQTVTLRCDPISGHDNLYWYRRVMGKEIKFLLHFVKESKQDESGMPNNRFLAERTGGTYSTLKVQPAELEDSGVYFCASSQAVPGERYTFGSGTRLTVV.

Written as DNA, the CDR3 is TGTGCCAGCAGTGAAATTAGGGACAGGGGCGCCGAGCAGTACTTC. Protein: CASSEIRDRGAEQYF. The chain combines TRBV6-1 with TRBJ2-7; 10 bases map to TRBD1. Germline V lookup: CDR1 MNHNS, CDR2 SASEGT. The V segment lost 2 bases and the J segment 6 bases; nucleotides outside the gene matches: 7. CDR3 size: 15 residues.

This clone has just a few counts. The chain is built from TRBV7-6 and TRBJ2-3, with 8 nucleotides matching TRBD1. The V and J ends lost 5 bases and 3 bases, in that order; junction bases with no gene match: 4. This CDR3 has 14 residues. Germline V gives CDR1 SGHVS, CDR2 FNYEAQ. Here the CDR3 reads CASSVGTGTDTQYF. The CDR3 region has the DNA TGTGCCAGCAGCGTCGGGACAGGAACAGATACGCAGTATTTT.

The CDR3 reads CAISEEGANTGELFF. The CDR3 DNA is TGTGCCATCAGTGAAGAGGGCGCGAACACCGGGGAGCTGTTTTTT. The chain recombines TRBV10-3 with TRBJ2-2; TRBD2 might be the D (5 bases). The V and J ends lost 3 bases and 0 bases respectively, with 8 bases between them. The CDR3 runs 15 residues. Germline CDR1 and CDR2: ENHRY and SYGVKD.

V and J are TRBV6-5 and TRBJ2-1; perhaps TRBD2 as D (6 bases). Germline lookup yields CDR1 MNHEY and CDR2 SVGAGI. Trimming pared 4 bases from V and 10 bases from J, leaving 8 bases between. CDR3 size: 11 residues. The CDR3 nucleotides read TGTGCCAGCAGTTTGACTAGAGAGCAGTTCTTC. Its protein product is CASSLTREQFF.

V usage is TRBV6-2 or TRBV6-3 and J usage is TRBJ1-2; D gene ambiguous. The germline gives CDR1 MNHEY, CDR2 SVGEGT. The CDR3 has 14 residues. Trimming stripped 4 bases from V and 1 base from J, with 10 bases between. The CDR3 sequence is CASSSRRSNYGYTF. DNA for the CDR3: TGTGCCAGCAGTTCCAGGAGGAGTAACTATGGCTACACCTTC.

This sequence joins TRBV5-6 and TRBJ2-6; TRBD1 is a possible D gene (5 bases). V lost 4 bases to trimming and J lost 3 bases, with 23 bases between them. Per the germline V gene, CDR1 is SGHDT and CDR2 is YYEEEE. This CDR3 has 19 amino acids. In nucleotides, the CDR3 is TGTGCCAGCAGCGTTGGACACTTGGCCGCACAACTTGGGGCCAACGTCCTGACTTTC. Encoded protein: CASSVGHLAAQLGANVLTF.

The CDR3 bases are TGTGCCAGCAGTTTACAGGTCGCCGGGGAGCTGTTTTTT. Translation: CASSLQVAGELFF. This sequence joins TRBV7-2 and TRBJ2-2; tentative D call: TRBD1 (5 bases). This CDR3 is 13 amino acids long. Trimming removed 6 bases at V and 6 bases at J, with 11 bases between. Germline assignment: CDR1 SGHTA and CDR2 FQGNSA.

The rearrangement joins TRBV6-5 to TRBJ1-5; TRBD1 is a possible D gene (5 bases). CDR3 length: 16 residues. Trimming took off 0 bases at V and 5 bases at J, with 14 bases between the two ends. Germline assignment: CDR1 MNHEY and CDR2 SVGAGI. The CDR3: CASSYSNSGSDQPQHF. The CDR3 DNA reads as TGTGCCAGCAGTTACTCGAATTCAGGGTCGGATCAGCCCCAGCATTTT.

V usage is TRBV28 and J usage is TRBJ1-1; D call uncertain. CDR1 and CDR2 (germline): MDHEN, SYDVKM. V lost 5 bases, J lost 12 bases, and 10 bases lay in between. The CDR3 is 10 residues long. In DNA form, the CDR3 reads TGTGCCAGCAGTGTCCTCTTTCCTTTCTTT. Amino acids: CASSVLFPFF.

This rearrangement joins TRBV10-2 to TRBJ1-1; perhaps TRBD1 as D (5 bases). Trimming shortened V by 6 bases and J by 4 bases, and 18 bases separated the two germline ends. The CDR3 sequence is 15 residues long. Germline lookup yields CDR1 WSHSY and CDR2 SAAADI. The CDR3 is CASRAGRSESTEAFF. CDR3 bases: TGCGCCAGCAGGGCAGGGAGGTCGGAAAGCACTGAAGCTTTCTTT.